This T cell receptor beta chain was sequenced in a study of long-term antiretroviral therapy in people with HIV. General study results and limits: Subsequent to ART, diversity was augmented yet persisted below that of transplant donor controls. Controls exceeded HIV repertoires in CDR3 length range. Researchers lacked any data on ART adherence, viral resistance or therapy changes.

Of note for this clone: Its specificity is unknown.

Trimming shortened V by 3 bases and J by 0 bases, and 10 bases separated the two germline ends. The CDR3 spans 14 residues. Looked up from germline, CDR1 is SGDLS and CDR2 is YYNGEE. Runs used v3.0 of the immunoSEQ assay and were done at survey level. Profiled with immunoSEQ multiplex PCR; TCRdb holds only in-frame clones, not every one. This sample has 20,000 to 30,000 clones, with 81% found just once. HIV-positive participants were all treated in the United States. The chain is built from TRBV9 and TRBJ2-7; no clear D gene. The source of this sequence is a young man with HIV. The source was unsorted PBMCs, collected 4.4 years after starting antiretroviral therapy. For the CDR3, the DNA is TGTGCCAGCAGCGCCGGCACTATCTCCTACGAGCAGTACTTC. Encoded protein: CASSAGTISYEQYF. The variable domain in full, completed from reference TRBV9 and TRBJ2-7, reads DSGVTQTPKHLITATGQRVTLRCSPRSGDLSVYWYQQSLDQGLQFLIQYYNGEERAKGNILERFSAQQFPDLHSELNLSSLELGDSALYFCASSAGTISYEQYFGPGTRLTVT.